The clone carrying this T cell receptor beta chain was seen only a few times. This record belongs to a study of blood T cell repertoires in COVID-19. Across the study: Samples taken during acute and convalescent COVID-19 were collected in the United States, Italy and Spain. PBMCs, B-cell-depleted T cells, or T cells were the source of the cDNA or gDNA that made up the material.

Germline-derived CDR1 and CDR2 are WNHNN and SYGVQD (reference sequence). Trimming removed 0 bases from V and 4 bases from J, with 9 bases in between. The CDR3 has 14 residues. In the authors' methods: Reference gene primer amplification in the assay estimated nucleated cell counts. Sequencing used immunoSEQ multiplex PCR; TCRdb keeps in-frame clones, though not all of them. V, J and clone size are those of that table, while D and trimming were read from the DNA. The repertoire holds some 70,000 clones, roughly 80% seen once, with roughly 20% in the top ten. This receptor was taken from a woman between 70 and 85 years old with acute or convalescent COVID-19. The sample taken for sequencing was peripheral blood. The chain links TRBV10-1 to TRBJ2-5; D is unresolved. The CDR3 here is CASSESPPRETQYF. The CDR3 DNA reads as TGCGCCAGCAGTGAGTCCCCCCCGAGAGAGACCCAGTACTTC.